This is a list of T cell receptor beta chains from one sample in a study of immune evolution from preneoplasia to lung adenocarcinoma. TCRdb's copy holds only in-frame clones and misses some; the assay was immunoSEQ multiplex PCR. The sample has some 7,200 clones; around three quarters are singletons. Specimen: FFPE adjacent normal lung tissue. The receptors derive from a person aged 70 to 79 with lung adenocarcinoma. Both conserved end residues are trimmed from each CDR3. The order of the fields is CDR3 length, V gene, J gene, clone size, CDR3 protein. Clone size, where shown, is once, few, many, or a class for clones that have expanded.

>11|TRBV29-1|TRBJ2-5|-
SVRPVFQETQY
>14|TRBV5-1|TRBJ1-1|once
ASSTFGQGANTEAF
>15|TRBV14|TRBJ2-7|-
ASSQGRWQENLYEQY
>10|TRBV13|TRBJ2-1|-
ASSASGTTQF
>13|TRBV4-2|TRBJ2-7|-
ASSQYGQGAYEQY
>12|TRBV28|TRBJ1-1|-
ASSAGGRDTEAF
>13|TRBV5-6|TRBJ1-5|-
ASSLTAGGNQPQH
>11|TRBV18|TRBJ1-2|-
ASSPRTGEGYT
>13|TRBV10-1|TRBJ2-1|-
ASSGPGMGYNEQF
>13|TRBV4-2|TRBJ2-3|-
ASSQERGGPDTQY
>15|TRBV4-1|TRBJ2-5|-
ASSQDLAGGYQETQY
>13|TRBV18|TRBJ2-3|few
ASSPRQGGSDTQY
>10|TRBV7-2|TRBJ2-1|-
ASSYTAIEQF
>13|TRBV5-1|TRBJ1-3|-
ASSLPAASGNTIY
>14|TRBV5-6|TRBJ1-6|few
ASSFQQGARVSPLH
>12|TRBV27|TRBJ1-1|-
ASSSGTANTEAF
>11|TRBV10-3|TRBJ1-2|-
AISEGLGYGYT
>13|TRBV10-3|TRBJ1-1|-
AISESPIGGTEAF
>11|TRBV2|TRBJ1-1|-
ASTSTGNTEAF
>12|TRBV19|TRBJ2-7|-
ASRPGTGNHEQY
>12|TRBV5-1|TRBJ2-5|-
ASSLVSAEETQY
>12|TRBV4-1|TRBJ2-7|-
ASSQALQRYEQY
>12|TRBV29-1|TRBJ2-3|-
SPRGVPYTDTQY
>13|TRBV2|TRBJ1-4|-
ASSPTGGPIEKLF
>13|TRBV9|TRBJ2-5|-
ASSVGSILQETQY
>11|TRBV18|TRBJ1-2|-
ASSPGADYGYT
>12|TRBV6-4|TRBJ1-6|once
ASSEGQGGSPLH
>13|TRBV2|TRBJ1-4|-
ASRNRGQANEKLF
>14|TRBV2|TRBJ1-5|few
ASRLEGFLGNQPQH
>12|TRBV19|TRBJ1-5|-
ASSIERLGQPQH
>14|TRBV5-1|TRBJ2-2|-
ASSYWETLNTGELF
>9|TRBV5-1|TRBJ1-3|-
ASSSEYTIY
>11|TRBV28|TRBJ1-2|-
ASHGTAENGYT
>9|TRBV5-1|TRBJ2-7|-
ASRDRVEQY
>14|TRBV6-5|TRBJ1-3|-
ASSYGWSSSGNTIY
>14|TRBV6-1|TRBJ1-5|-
ASSEQGGKSNQPQH
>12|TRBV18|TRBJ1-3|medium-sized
ASSPAGSGNTIY
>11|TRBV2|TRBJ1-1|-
ASSNRDLTEAF
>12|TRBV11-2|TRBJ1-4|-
ASSLRGGSEKLF
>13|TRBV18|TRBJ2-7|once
ASSPSGRGSYEQY
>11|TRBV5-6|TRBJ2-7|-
ASNQRDFYEQY
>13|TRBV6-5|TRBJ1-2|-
ASSYNPGAQGGYT
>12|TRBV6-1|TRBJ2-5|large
ASSWDREQETQY
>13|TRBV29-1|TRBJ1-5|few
SVEDTGRNNQPQH
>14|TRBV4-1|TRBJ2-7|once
ASSQSGTSGSYEQY
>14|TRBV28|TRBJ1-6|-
ASQRGDRGYNSPLH